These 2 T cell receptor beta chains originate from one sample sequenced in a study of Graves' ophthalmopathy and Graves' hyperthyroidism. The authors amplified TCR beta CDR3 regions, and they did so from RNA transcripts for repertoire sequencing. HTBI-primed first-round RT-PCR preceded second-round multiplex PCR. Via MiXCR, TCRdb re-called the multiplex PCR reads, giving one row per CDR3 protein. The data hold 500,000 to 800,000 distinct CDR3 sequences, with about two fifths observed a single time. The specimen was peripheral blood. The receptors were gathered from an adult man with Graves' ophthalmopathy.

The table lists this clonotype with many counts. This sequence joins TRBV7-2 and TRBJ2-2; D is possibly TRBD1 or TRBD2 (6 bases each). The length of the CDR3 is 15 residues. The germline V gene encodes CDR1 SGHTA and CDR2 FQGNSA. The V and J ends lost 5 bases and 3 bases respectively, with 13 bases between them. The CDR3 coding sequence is TGTGCCAGCAGCCTAGGGGGGTGGGACACCGGGGAGCTGTTTTTT. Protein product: CASSLGGWDTGELFF.

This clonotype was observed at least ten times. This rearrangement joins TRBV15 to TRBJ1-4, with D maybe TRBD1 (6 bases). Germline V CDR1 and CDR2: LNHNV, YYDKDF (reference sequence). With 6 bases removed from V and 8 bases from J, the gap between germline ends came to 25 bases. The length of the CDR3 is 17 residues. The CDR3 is CATRLGTTAAIREKLFF. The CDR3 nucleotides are TGTGCCACCAGACTAGGGACAACAGCGGCAATTAGGGAAAAACTGTTTTTT.